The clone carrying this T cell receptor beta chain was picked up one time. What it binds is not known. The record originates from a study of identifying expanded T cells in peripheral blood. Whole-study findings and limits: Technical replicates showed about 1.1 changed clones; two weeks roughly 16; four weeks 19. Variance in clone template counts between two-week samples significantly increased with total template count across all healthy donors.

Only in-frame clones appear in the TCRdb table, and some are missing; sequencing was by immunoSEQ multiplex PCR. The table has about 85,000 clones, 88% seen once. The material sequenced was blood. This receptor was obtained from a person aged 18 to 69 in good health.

The chain's CDR3 is CASSISGELFF. The CDR3 DNA sequence: TGTGCCAGCAGCATATCGGGGGAGCTGTTTTTT. J is TRBJ2-2 and V is TRBV2; D remains ambiguous. Germline CDR1 is SNHLY and CDR2 is FYNNEI. The CDR3 sequence is 11 residues long. Trimming stripped 6 bases from V and 8 bases from J, with 7 bases between.